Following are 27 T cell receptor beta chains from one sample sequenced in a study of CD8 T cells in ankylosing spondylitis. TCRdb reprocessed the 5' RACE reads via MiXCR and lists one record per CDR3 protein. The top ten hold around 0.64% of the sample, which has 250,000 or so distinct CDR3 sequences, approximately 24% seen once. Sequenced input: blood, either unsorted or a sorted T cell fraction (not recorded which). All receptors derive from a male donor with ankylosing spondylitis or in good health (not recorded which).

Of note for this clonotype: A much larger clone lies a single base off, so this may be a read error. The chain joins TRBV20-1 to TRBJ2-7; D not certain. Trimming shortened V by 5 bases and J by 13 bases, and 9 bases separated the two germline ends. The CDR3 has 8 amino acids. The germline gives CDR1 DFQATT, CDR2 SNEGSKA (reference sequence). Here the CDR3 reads CSAETVYF. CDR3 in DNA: TGCAGTGCTGAGACTGTATACTTC.

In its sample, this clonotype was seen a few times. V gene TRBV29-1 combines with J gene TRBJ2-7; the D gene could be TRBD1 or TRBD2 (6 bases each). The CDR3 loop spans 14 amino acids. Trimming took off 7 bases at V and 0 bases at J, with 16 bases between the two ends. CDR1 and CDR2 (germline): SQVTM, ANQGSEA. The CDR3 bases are TGCAGCGCCGAGGAGGGGGGAGGCTCCTACGAGCAGTACTTC. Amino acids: CSAEEGGGSYEQYF.

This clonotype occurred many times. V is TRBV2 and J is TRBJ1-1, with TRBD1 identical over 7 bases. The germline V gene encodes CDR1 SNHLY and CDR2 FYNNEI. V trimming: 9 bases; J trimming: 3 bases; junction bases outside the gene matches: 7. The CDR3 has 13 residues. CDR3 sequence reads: CASTRGRDTEAFF. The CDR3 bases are TGTGCCAGTACCAGGGGGAGGGACACTGAAGCTTTCTTT.

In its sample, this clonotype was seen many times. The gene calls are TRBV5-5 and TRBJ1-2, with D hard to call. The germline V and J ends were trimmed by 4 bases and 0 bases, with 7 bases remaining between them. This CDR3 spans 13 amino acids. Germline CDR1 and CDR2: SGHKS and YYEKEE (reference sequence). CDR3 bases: TGTGCCAGCAGCCCGGGAGCTAACTATGGCTACACCTTC. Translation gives CASSPGANYGYTF.

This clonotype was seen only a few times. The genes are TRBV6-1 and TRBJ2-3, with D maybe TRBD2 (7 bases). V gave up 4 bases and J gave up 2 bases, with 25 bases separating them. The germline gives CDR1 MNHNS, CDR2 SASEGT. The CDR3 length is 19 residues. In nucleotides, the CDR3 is TGTGCCAGCAGTGCGAGCCCGGGGCTTAGGGGGGGGCCCACAGATACGCAGTATTTT. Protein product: CASSASPGLRGGPTDTQYF.

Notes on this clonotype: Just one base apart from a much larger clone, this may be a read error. In DNA, the CDR3 is TGCAGTGCTAGAAATCAGGGGACCTATGGCTACACCTTC. Amino acids: CSARNQGTYGYTF. The V gene is TRBV20-1, the J gene TRBJ1-2, with a weak D call TRBD1 (6 bases). Germline CDR1 reads DFQATT; CDR2 reads SNEGSKA (reference sequence). The CDR3 spans 13 residues. Trimming removed 2 bases at V and 4 bases at J, with 11 bases between.

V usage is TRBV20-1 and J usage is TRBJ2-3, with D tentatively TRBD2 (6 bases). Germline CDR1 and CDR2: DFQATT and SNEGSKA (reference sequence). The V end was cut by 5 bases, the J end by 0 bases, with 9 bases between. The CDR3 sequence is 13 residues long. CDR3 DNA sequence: TGCAGTGCTGCGGGGCCTAGCACAGATACGCAGTATTTT. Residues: CSAAGPSTDTQYF.

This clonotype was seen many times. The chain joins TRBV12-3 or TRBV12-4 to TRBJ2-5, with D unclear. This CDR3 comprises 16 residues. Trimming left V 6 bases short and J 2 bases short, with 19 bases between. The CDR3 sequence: CASSPQILGQQETQYF. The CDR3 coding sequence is TGTGCCAGCAGCCCCCAAATTTTGGGCCAGCAAGAGACCCAGTACTTC.

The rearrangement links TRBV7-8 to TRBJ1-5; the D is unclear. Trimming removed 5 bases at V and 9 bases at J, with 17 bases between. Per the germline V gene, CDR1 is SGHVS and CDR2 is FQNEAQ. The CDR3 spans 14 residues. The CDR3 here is CASSPEEGRGPQHF. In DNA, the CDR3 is TGTGCCAGCAGCCCAGAAGAGGGCCGGGGGCCCCAGCATTTT.

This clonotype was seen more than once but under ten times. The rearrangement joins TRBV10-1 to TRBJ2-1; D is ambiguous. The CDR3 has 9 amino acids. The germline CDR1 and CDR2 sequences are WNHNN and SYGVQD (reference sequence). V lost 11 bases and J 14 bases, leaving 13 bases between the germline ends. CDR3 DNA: TGCGCCGACGCCCCCCGGGAGTTCTTC. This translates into CADAPREFF.

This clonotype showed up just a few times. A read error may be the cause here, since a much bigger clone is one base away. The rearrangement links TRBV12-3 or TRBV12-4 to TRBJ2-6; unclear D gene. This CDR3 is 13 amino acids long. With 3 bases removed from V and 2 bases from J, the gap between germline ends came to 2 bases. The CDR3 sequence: CASSFAGANVLTF. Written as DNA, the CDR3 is TGTGCCAGCAGTTTTGCTGGGGCCAACGTCCTGACTTTC.

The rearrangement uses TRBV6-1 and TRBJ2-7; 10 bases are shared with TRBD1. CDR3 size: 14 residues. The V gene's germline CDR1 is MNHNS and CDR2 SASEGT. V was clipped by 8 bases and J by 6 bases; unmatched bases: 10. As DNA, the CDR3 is TGTGCCAGCCCGTCCGGGACAGGGGTGCTCGAGCAGTACTTC. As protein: CASPSGTGVLEQYF.

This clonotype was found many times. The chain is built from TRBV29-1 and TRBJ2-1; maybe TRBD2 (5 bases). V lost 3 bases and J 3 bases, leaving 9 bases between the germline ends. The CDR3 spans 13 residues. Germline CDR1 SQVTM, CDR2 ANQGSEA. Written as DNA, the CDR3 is TGCAGCGTTGACGGGGTAATCTACAATGAGCAGTTCTTC. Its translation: CSVDGVIYNEQFF.

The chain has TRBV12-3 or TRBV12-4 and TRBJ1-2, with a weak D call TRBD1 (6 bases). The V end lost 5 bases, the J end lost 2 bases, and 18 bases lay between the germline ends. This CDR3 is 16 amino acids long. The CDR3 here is CASSPSGARSNYGYTF. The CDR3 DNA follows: TGTGCCAGCAGTCCTTCGGGGGCGCGATCAAACTATGGCTACACCTTC.

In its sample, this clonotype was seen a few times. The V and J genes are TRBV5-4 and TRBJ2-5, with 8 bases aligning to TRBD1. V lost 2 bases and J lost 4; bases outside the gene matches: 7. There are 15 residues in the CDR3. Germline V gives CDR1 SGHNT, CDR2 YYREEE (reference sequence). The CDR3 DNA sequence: TGTGCCAGCAGCTTCAAGGGCAGGGGGCTAGAGACCCAGTACTTC. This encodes CASSFKGRGLETQYF. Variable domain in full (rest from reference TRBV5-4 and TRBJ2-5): ETGVTQSPTHLIKTRGQQVTLRCSSQSGHNTVSWYQQALGQGPQFIFQYYREEENGRGNFPPRFSGLQFPNYSSELNVNALELDDSALYLCASSFKGRGLETQYFGPGTRLLVL.

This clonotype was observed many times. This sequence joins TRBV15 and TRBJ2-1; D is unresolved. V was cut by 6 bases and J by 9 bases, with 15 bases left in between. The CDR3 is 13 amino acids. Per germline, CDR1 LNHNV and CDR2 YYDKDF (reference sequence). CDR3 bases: TGTGCCACCAGAGCAGGAACCGTCGGTGAGCAGTTCTTC. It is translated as CATRAGTVGEQFF.

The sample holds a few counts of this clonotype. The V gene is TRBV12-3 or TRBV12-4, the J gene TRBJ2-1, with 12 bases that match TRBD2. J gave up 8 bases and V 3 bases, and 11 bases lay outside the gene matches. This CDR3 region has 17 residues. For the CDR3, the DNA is TGTGCCAGCAGTTTCCGACTAGCGGGGGACAGAAGCCATGAGCAGTTCTTC. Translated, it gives CASSFRLAGDRSHEQFF.

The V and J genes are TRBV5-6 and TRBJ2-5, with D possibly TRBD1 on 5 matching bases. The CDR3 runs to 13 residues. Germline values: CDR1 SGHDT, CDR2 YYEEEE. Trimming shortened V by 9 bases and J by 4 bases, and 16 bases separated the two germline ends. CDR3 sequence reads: CATNSGKGETQYF. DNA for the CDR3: TGTGCCACCAACTCAGGGAAGGGAGAGACCCAGTACTTC. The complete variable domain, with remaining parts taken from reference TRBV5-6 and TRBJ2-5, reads DAGVTQSPTHLIKTRGQQVTLRCSPKSGHDTVSWYQQALGQGPQFIFQYYEEEERQRGNFPDRFSGHQFPNYSSELNVNALLLGDSALYLCATNSGKGETQYFGPGTRLLVL.

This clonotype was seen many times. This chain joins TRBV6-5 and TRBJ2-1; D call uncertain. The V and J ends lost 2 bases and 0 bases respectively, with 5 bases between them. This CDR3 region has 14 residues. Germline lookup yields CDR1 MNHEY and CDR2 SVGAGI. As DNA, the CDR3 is TGTGCCAGCAGTTACCGGAGCTCCTACAATGAGCAGTTCTTC. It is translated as CASSYRSSYNEQFF.

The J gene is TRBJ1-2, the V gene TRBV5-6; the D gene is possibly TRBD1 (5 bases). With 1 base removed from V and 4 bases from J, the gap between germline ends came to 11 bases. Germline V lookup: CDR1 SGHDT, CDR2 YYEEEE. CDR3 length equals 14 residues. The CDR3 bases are TGTGCCAGCAGCTTGCCAAGACAGCCCTATGGCTACACCTTC. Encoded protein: CASSLPRQPYGYTF.

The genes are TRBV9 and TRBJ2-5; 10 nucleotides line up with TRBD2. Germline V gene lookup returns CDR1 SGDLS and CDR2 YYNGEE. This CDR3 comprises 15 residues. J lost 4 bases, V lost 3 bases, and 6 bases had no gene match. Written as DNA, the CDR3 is TGTGCCAGCAGCGACGGGACTAGCGTTGCAGAGACCCAGTACTTC. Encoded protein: CASSDGTSVAETQYF.

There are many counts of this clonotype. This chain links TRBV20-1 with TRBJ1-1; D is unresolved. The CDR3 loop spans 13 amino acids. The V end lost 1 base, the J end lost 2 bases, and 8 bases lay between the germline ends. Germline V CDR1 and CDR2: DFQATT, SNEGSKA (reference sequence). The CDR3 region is CSARVAANTEAFF. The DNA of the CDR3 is TGCAGTGCTAGAGTGGCAGCAAACACTGAAGCTTTCTTT.

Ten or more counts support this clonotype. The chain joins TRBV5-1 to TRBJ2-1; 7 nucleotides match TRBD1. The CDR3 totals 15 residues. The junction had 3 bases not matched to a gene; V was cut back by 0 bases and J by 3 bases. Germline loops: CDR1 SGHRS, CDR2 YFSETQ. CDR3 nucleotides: TGCGCCAGCAGCTTGGAAGGACAGGACTACAATGAGCAGTTCTTC. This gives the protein CASSLEGQDYNEQFF.

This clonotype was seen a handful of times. CDR3 DNA sequence: TGTGCCAGCAGTTCCAGGGGCACTTATGGAGGCTACACCTTC. Amino acid sequence: CASSSRGTYGGYTF. The chain employs TRBV12-3 or TRBV12-4 and TRBJ1-2; TRBD1 might be the D (6 bases). Trimming removed 4 bases at V and 8 bases at J, with 17 bases between. This CDR3 spans 14 amino acids.

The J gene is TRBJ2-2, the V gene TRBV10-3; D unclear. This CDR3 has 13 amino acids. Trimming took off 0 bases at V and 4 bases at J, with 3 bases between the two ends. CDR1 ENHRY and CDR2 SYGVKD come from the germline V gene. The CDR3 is CAISESGTGELFF. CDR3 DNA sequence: TGTGCCATCAGTGAGTCAGGCACCGGGGAGCTGTTTTTT.

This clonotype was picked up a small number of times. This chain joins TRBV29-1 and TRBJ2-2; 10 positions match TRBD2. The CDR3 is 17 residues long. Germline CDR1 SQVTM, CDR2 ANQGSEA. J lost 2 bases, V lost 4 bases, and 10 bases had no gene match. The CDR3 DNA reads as TGCAGCGTTGCGGGGCTAGCGGGGGCCTTAAACACCGGGGAGCTGTTTTTT. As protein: CSVAGLAGALNTGELFF.

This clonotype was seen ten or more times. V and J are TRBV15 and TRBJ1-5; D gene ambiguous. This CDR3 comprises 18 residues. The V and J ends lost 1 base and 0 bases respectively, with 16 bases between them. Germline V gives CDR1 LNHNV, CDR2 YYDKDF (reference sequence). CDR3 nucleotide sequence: TGTGCCACCAGCAGAGCCCCGGGCGAGACATATAGCAATCAGCCCCAGCATTTT. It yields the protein CATSRAPGETYSNQPQHF.